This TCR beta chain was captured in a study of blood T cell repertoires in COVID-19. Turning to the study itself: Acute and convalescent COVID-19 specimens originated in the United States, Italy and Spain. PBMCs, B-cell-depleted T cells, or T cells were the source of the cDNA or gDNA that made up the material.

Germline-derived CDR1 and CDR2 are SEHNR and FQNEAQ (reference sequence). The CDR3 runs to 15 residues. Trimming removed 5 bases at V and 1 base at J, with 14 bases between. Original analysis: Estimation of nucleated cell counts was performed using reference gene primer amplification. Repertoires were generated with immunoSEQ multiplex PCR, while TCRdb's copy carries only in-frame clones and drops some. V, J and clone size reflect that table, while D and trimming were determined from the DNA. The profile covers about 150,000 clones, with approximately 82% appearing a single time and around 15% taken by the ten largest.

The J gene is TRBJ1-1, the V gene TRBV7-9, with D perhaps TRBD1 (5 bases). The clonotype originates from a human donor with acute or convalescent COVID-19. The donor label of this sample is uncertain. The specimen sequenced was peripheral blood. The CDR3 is CASSLPRVGNTEAFF. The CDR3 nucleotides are TGTGCCAGCAGCCTCCCCAGGGTAGGGAACACTGAAGCTTTCTTT.